This passage covers 29 T cell receptor beta chains from one sample sequenced in a study of blood T cell repertoires in COVID-19. Profiling relied on immunoSEQ multiplex PCR, and the TCRdb table lists in-frame clones only, not all of them. The table has around 300,000 clones, 89% seen once. The sample consisted of PBMCs or T cells enriched from blood (not recorded which). Source of these receptors: a woman aged 55-69 years who had recovered from COVID-19.

The V call is TRBV2, the J call TRBJ1-2; D unclear. Per the germline V gene, CDR1 is SNHLY and CDR2 is FYNNEI. The CDR3 has 12 residues. Between the trimmed V and J ends, which lost 0 bases and 5 bases, there was a span of 4 bases. DNA of the CDR3: TGTGCCAGCAGTGAAGCCGGGTATGGCTACACCTTC. Residues: CASSEAGYGYTF.

This sequence joins TRBV7-2 and TRBJ1-5, with D maybe TRBD1 (6 bases). The length of the CDR3 is 15 residues. Trimming took 5 bases from V and 7 from J, leaving 18 bases between them. Germline V gene data show CDR1 as SGHTA and CDR2 as FQGNSA. The CDR3: CASSQGYRAGQPQHF. The CDR3 DNA is TGTGCCAGCAGCCAGGGGTACAGGGCAGGGCAGCCCCAGCATTTT.

The chain uses TRBV19 and TRBJ1-4, with D hard to call. Germline V gene data show CDR1 as LNHDA and CDR2 as SQIVND (reference sequence). Trimming pared 8 bases from V and 0 bases from J, leaving 13 bases between. The CDR3 is made up of 15 amino acids. The CDR3 reads CASRDSPSTNEKLFF. Here the CDR3 DNA reads TGTGCCAGTCGCGACTCTCCGTCAACTAATGAAAAACTGTTTTTT. Looking up the rest from reference TRBV19 and TRBJ1-4 gives the full variable domain: DGGITQSPKYLFRKEGQNVTLSCEQNLNHDAMYWYRQDPGQGLRLIYYSQIVNDFQKGDIAEGYSVSREKKESFPLTVTSAQKNPTAFYLCASRDSPSTNEKLFFGSGTQLSVL.

This sequence joins TRBV28 and TRBJ2-5; the D gene is possibly TRBD1 (6 bases). CDR3 length: 14 amino acids. Looked up from germline, CDR1 is MDHEN and CDR2 is SYDVKM. V gave up 4 bases and J gave up 3 bases, with 12 bases separating them. CDR3 DNA sequence: TGTGCCAGCAGTTCGTTTCAGGGGAAAGAGACCCAGTACTTC. Encoded protein: CASSSFQGKETQYF.

This rearrangement joins TRBV3-1 (or the pseudogene TRBV3-2) to TRBJ2-7; 7 bases are a match to TRBD1. Trimming cost V 5 bases and J 5 bases; bases outside gene matches: 6. CDR3 length: 13 amino acids. Germline V CDR1 and CDR2: LGHDT, YNNKEL (reference sequence). The CDR3 spells CASSMNRGNEQYF. The CDR3, as DNA: TGTGCCAGCAGCATGAACAGGGGCAACGAGCAGTACTTC.

This chain uses TRBV6-5 with TRBJ1-5; D unclear. The V end lost 6 bases, the J end lost 5 bases, and 17 bases lay between the germline ends. The CDR3 extends over 15 amino acids. Looked up from germline, CDR1 is MNHEY and CDR2 is SVGAGI. CDR3 DNA: TGTGCCAGCAGCCTAGTAGAGGGCCCATATCAGCCCCAGCATTTT. Translation: CASSLVEGPYQPQHF.

The chain is built from TRBV7-3 and TRBJ2-2; 9 bases line up with TRBD2. The junction had 4 bases not matched to a gene; V was cut back by 2 bases and J by 6 bases. The length of the CDR3 is 15 residues. The germline CDR1 and CDR2 sequences are SGHTA and FQGTGA. CDR3: CASSLGGGAPGELFF. The CDR3 region has the DNA TGTGCCAGCAGCTTAGGCGGGGGGGCTCCCGGGGAGCTGTTTTTT.

This rearrangement joins TRBV7-9 to TRBJ1-1, with 7 positions matching TRBD1. With 0 bases clipped from V and 5 bases from J, the junction kept 12 bases outside the gene matches. The CDR3 sequence is 17 residues long. The germline CDR1 and CDR2 sequences are SEHNR and FQNEAQ (reference sequence). This chain's CDR3 is CASSLAFLTGTTTEAFF. Here the CDR3 DNA reads TGTGCCAGCAGCTTAGCGTTCTTGACAGGGACCACAACTGAAGCTTTCTTT.

The V and J genes are TRBV28 and TRBJ1-6; D not certain. There are 15 residues in the CDR3. Germline CDR1 MDHEN, CDR2 SYDVKM. The V and J ends lost 6 bases and 3 bases respectively, with 12 bases between them. CDR3 nucleotides: TGTGCCAGCAGATTTGAGGTCCTCTATAATTCACCCCTCCACTTT. Translated, it gives CASRFEVLYNSPLHF.

The chain uses TRBV18 and TRBJ1-6; D uncertain. V was pared by 2 bases and J by 9 bases, with 8 bases between. Germline V gene sequence: CDR1 KGHSH, CDR2 LQKENI. This CDR3 is built from 13 residues. The chain's CDR3 is CASSPVAGSPLHF. CDR3 in DNA: TGTGCCAGCTCACCAGTGGCGGGTTCACCCCTCCACTTT.

V usage is TRBV28 and J usage is TRBJ2-7; D ambiguous. In germline, CDR1 is MDHEN, CDR2 SYDVKM. CDR3 length equals 13 residues. V was clipped by 3 bases and J by 2 bases, with 8 bases between them. CDR3 sequence: CASSFPSAYEQYF. The CDR3 DNA is TGTGCCAGCAGTTTCCCCTCCGCCTACGAGCAGTACTTC.

The chain has TRBV10-3 and TRBJ1-2; 10 bases map to TRBD1. There are 15 residues in the CDR3. The J segment lost 6 bases and the V segment lost 5 bases, leaving 9 bases of the junction unmatched. Germline CDR1 reads ENHRY; CDR2 reads SYGVKD. Here the CDR3 reads CAISPQKDRGDGYTF. CDR3 DNA sequence: TGTGCCATCAGTCCCCAAAAGGACAGGGGGGATGGCTACACCTTC.

The V and J genes are TRBV5-4 and TRBJ2-2; 7 bases map to TRBD2. V lost 0 bases to trimming and J lost 2 bases; unmatched junction nucleotides: 4. The germline CDR1 and CDR2 sequences are SGHNT and YYREEE (reference sequence). This CDR3 is 16 amino acids long. The CDR3 DNA reads as TGTGCCAGCAGCTTGGTCGGGGGGACCAACACCGGGGAGCTGTTTTTT. This encodes CASSLVGGTNTGELFF.

The chain is built from TRBV10-3 and TRBJ2-3; D may be TRBD2 (8 bases). The germline gives CDR1 ENHRY, CDR2 SYGVKD. This CDR3 contains 17 residues. The V end was cut by 10 bases, the J end by 6 bases, with 29 bases between. The CDR3 sequence: CATGLDWDSGSHDTQYF. CDR3 DNA sequence: TGTGCCACCGGATTGGATTGGGACAGCGGGAGTCATGATACGCAGTATTTT.

The chain couples TRBV9 to TRBJ2-1, with D hard to call. The CDR3 consists of 12 residues. Germline CDR1 and CDR2: SGDLS and YYNGEE. V dropped 4 bases and J dropped 9 bases, with 11 bases sitting between them. In DNA, the CDR3 is TGTGCCAGCAGCCCCTTAGCCGGTGAGCAGTTCTTC. This gives the protein CASSPLAGEQFF.

The CDR3 nucleotides are TGTGCCAGCAGGCCCCCGGGACTAGCGGGAGCGGCAGATACGCAGTATTTT. Encoded protein: CASRPPGLAGAADTQYF. This chain links TRBV11-2 with TRBJ2-3; TRBD2 matches at 14 bases. The germline gives CDR1 SGHAT, CDR2 FQNNGV. The length of the CDR3 is 17 residues. J was trimmed by 4 bases and V by 6 bases; bases with no gene match: 9.

V and J are TRBV7-9 and TRBJ2-7; D remains ambiguous. This CDR3 contains 14 residues. V was clipped by 1 base and J by 5 bases, with 12 bases between them. CDR1 and CDR2 from the germline V gene are SEHNR and FQNEAQ (reference sequence). The CDR3 spells CASSLVIGTHEQYF. As DNA, the CDR3 is TGTGCCAGCAGCTTAGTAATTGGTACTCACGAGCAGTACTTC.

The gene calls are TRBV4-1 and TRBJ2-1; 9 nucleotides match TRBD2. The CDR3 runs to 16 residues. Losses at the gene ends were 4 bases for V and 4 bases for J; bases not matched to a gene: 8. Per germline, CDR1 MGHRA and CDR2 YSYEKL. Here the CDR3 reads CASSPTGTSSYNEQFF. The CDR3 nucleotides are TGCGCCAGCAGCCCGACCGGGACTAGCTCTTACAATGAGCAGTTCTTC.

This chain uses TRBV9 with TRBJ2-7, with D maybe TRBD1 (5 bases). V dropped 4 bases and J dropped 3 bases, with 20 bases sitting between them. Germline V lookup: CDR1 SGDLS, CDR2 YYNGEE. The CDR3 is 16 residues long. DNA for the CDR3: TGTGCCAGCAGCACAAGACAGCGCGCCAACCTCTACGAGCAGTACTTC. This translates into CASSTRQRANLYEQYF.

This rearrangement joins TRBV5-1 to TRBJ2-1; 11 nucleotides agree with TRBD1. The CDR3 extends over 16 amino acids. V lost 0 bases and J lost 7; bases outside the gene matches: 6. From germline, CDR1 is SGHRS and CDR2 YFSETQ. For the CDR3, the DNA is TGCGCCAGCAGCTTGGTTCACGGACAGGGGGCGAATGAGCAGTTCTTC. Its translation: CASSLVHGQGANEQFF.

The chain carries TRBV19 and TRBJ2-7, with 8 bases aligning to TRBD1. Germline lookup yields CDR1 LNHDA and CDR2 SQIVND (reference sequence). J was trimmed by 4 bases and V by 3 bases; bases with no gene match: 5. There are 14 residues in the CDR3. This chain's CDR3 is CASSIAGGGYEQYF. CDR3 coding DNA: TGTGCCAGTAGTATCGCAGGGGGCGGTTACGAGCAGTACTTC.

V gene TRBV28 combines with J gene TRBJ2-3; 9 nucleotides line up with TRBD2. V gave up 9 bases and J gave up 5 bases; unmatched junction bases: 9. Germline CDR1 reads MDHEN; CDR2 reads SYDVKM. CDR3 length equals 14 residues. CDR3 nucleotides: TGTGCCAGTAGTAGCGGGAGCCACGTAGATACGCAGTATTTT. Its translation: CASSSGSHVDTQYF. Looking up the rest from reference TRBV28 and TRBJ2-3 gives the full variable domain: DVKVTQSSRYLVKRTGEKVFLECVQDMDHENMFWYRQDPGLGLRLIYFSYDVKMKEKGDIPEGYSVSREKKERFSLILESASTNQTSMYLCASSSGSHVDTQYFGPGTRLTVL.

This clone came up a few times. The chain carries TRBV30 and TRBJ1-2; no clear D. V dropped 2 bases and J dropped 8 bases, with 15 bases sitting between them. Germline V lookup: CDR1 GTSNPN, CDR2 SVGIG (reference sequence). The CDR3 is made up of 13 amino acids. The CDR3 coding sequence is TGTGCCTGGAGTACTACAAGATTTTGGGGCTACACCTTC. This encodes CAWSTTRFWGYTF.

The chain uses TRBV6-6 and TRBJ1-2; 8 nucleotides line up with TRBD1. Germline loops: CDR1 MNHNY, CDR2 SVGAGI (reference sequence). The length of the CDR3 is 9 residues. Trimming removed 8 bases from V and 13 bases from J; junction bases left unmatched: 3. CDR3 loop: CASSDRATF. In DNA, the CDR3 is TGTGCCAGCTCGGACAGGGCCACCTTC.

V and J are TRBV19 and TRBJ1-5, with TRBD1 matching over 8 bases. V shed 6 bases, J shed 6 bases, and the junction held 7 bases outside the gene matches. Germline lookup yields CDR1 LNHDA and CDR2 SQIVND (reference sequence). The CDR3 loop spans 14 amino acids. Here the CDR3 reads CASSQTGARQPQHF. The CDR3 nucleotides read TGTGCCAGTAGCCAGACAGGGGCCCGTCAGCCCCAGCATTTT.

CDR3 nucleotide sequence: TGTGCCAGCAGCTCCGGACAGTACAATGAGCAGTTCTTC. Its translation: CASSSGQYNEQFF. The chain recombines TRBV7-9 with TRBJ2-1; tentative D call: TRBD1 (6 bases). The CDR3 runs 13 residues. Germline loops: CDR1 SEHNR, CDR2 FQNEAQ (reference sequence). Trimming removed 4 bases from V and 4 bases from J, with 8 bases in between.

This chain links TRBV3-1 (or the pseudogene TRBV3-2) with TRBJ2-3, with 7 bases matching TRBD2. CDR1 LGHDT and CDR2 YNNKEL come from the germline V gene (reference sequence). The V and J ends lost 7 bases and 1 base, in that order; junction bases with no gene match: 17. The CDR3 runs 18 residues. In nucleotides, the CDR3 is TGTGCCAGCAAAGGAAGGCCGGCAGCGGGAAAGCGCACAGATACGCAGTATTTT. Amino acids: CASKGRPAAGKRTDTQYF.

This chain connects TRBV2 to TRBJ1-1; D might be TRBD1 (6 bases). CDR1 is SNHLY, CDR2 FYNNEI, per germline. The CDR3 has 14 amino acids. Trimming left V 8 bases short and J 0 bases short, with 13 bases between. The CDR3 nucleotides read TGTGCCAGCTGGGGGGGGCGGTTGAACACTGAAGCTTTCTTT. Protein: CASWGGRLNTEAFF.

The CDR3 nucleotides read TGTGCCAGCAGCTTAAGTGGAGGGAAATCTACTGAAGCTTTCTTT. Residues: CASSLSGGKSTEAFF. The genes are TRBV7-3 and TRBJ1-1; no clear D gene. The V end was cut by 1 base, the J end by 5 bases, with 14 bases between. Per germline, CDR1 SGHTA and CDR2 FQGTGA. The CDR3 covers 15 residues. The whole variable domain, remainder taken from reference TRBV7-3 and TRBJ1-1, is GAGVSQTPSNKVTEKGKYVELRCDPISGHTALYWYRQSLGQGPEFLIYFQGTGAADDSGLPNDRFFAVRPEGSVSTLKIQRTERGDSAVYLCASSLSGGKSTEAFFGQGTRLTVV.